This TCR beta chain emerged from a study of CD8+ T cells in alopecia areata (dated by TCRdb to the late 2010s). For the wider study: The study used high-throughput TCRbeta sequencing to examine T cell clonal expansion in alopecia areata, in both the C3H/HeJ mouse model and human patients. RNA came from the PAXgene miRNA kit for fixed scalp, the miRNeasy kit for PBMCs, and the RNeasy kit for mouse skin. immunoSEQ multiplex PCR using 35 Vbeta forward primers and 13 Jbeta reverse primers was used to amplify TCRbeta CDR3 regions. On the human side, TCRbeta sequencing was run on scalp tissue and on sorted CD4+ and CD8+ peripheral blood T cells from healthy controls and from alopecia areata patients with either patchy or totalis/universalis disease. Scalp clonality was compared across normal scalp (n=4), patchy alopecia areata scalp (n=8), and alopecia totalis/universalis scalp (n=8).

PBMCs were separated by density centrifugation and stained for CD3, CD4 and CD8, after which CD4+ and CD8+ T cells were sorted on a FACSAria. Scalp biopsies and blood samples were provided by unaffected controls. This clone was seen more than once but under ten times. There is no known antigen for this receptor. Per-base quality was not reported, and no clone a single base away is much larger than it. Library method: the immunoSEQ multiplex PCR assay. To provide template for TCR sequencing, every sample had RNA extracted and reverse transcribed into cDNA. SuperScript III was used for first-strand cDNA synthesis, primed with a 2:1 mix of oligo-dT and random hexamers. Amplification bias was assessed with a synthetic immune receptor repertoire, and residual bias was removed computationally. From the authors' description of their analysis: Raw reads were preprocessed for error removal, and CDR3 was defined according to IMGT conventions as running from the conserved cysteine to phenylalanine. Clonality was computed by normalizing Shannon entropy by log2 of the number of productive unique TCRs and subtracting the result from 1. Whether scalp clones were CD4 or CD8 was inferred by matching scalp TCRbeta sequences against CD4 and CD8 repertoires sorted from blood. TCRdb retrieved this table from immuneACCESS and kept in-frame rearrangements only. Not all clones are present; in checked studies, unresolved V genes account for under half, and no reason is known for the remainder. The V and J calls and clone size are taken from that table; D and trimming were inferred from the DNA. The sample yields about 150,000 clones; about 60% were counted once. The top ten clonotypes cover approximately 4.8% of the sample.

Study-wide conclusions, independent of this receptor: Compared with mice, TCR sequences shared between patients were less clear, possibly partly because of HLA diversity across the patient population. Resident alphabeta T cells in normal human skin are also sequenced, complicating scalp TCR repertoire analysis, unlike mouse skin dominated by gammadelta T cells. Compared with normal scalp, lesional scalp, particularly in alopecia totalis/universalis, had higher clonality and more expanded CD8+ clones, which suggests antigenic drive.

Spanning cysteine to phenylalanine, the CDR3 consists of 12 amino acids. Solely the CDR3 DNA is kept, with 36 bases framed from the first base. From a lookup of the germline V gene, CDR1 and CDR2 are SQVTM and ANQGSEA. V is clipped by 6 bases and J by 5 bases, and the sequence between their germline boundaries is 10 bases long. The receptor's source is a human donor in good health. Source material: CD4+ T cells sorted from blood. The rearrangement joined TRBV29-1 to TRBJ2-2; no D gene call is confident. For the CDR3, the sequence is CSVTFQTGELFF. At the DNA level, the sequence is TGCAGCGTCACTTTTCAAACCGGGGAGCTGTTTTTT.